Given below is one T cell receptor (beta chain) in context. The antigen is undetermined. This record belongs to a study of cytomegalovirus exposure and HLA in healthy donors. About the research overall: Among about 200 million T cells, an earlier analysis found around 100 million unique TCR beta sequences. Study-wide results and caveats: Most subjects had HLA-A and HLA-B alleles reportedly predicted accurately by TCR beta sequences.

13 Jbeta primers and 60 Vbeta primers were used for the PCR. TCRdb's table, derived via immunoSEQ multiplex PCR, lists solely in-frame clones and lacks some. Of 130,000 or so clones in the sample, around 75% were seen once. Per germline, CDR1 SEHNR and CDR2 FQNEAQ (reference sequence). The CDR3 consists of 14 residues. The V gene end was trimmed by 6 bases and the J gene end by 7 bases; junction bases not matched to a gene: 11. This receptor was obtained from a woman in her forties or fifties in good health and CMV-seropositive. Input material: PBMCs. The chain links TRBV7-9 to TRBJ1-1; TRBD1 aligns across 7 bases. The DNA for the CDR3 is TGTGCCAGCAGGATCGGGACAGCCGACCATGAAGCTTTCTTT. This sequence encodes CASRIGTADHEAFF. Looking up the rest from reference TRBV7-9 and TRBJ1-1 gives the full variable domain: DTGVSQNPRHKITKRGQNVTFRCDPISEHNRLYWYRQTLGQGPEFLTYFQNEAQLEKSRLLSDRFSAERPKGSFSTLEIQRTEQGDSAMYLCASRIGTADHEAFFGQGTRLTVV.